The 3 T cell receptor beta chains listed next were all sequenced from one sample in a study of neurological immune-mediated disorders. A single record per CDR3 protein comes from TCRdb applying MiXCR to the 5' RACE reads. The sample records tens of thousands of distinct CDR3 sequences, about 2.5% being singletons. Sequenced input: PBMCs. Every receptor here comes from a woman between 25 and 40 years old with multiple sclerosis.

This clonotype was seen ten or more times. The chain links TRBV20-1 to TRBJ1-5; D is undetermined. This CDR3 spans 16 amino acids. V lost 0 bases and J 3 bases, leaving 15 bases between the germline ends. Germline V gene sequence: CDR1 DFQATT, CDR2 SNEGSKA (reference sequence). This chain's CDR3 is CSARDPAAAINQPQHF. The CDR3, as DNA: TGCAGTGCTAGAGATCCAGCAGCGGCCATCAATCAGCCCCAGCATTTT.

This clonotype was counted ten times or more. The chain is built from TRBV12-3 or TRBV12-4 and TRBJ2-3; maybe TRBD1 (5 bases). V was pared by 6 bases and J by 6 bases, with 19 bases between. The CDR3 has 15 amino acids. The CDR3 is CASSSGHVGLDTQYF. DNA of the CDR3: TGTGCCAGCAGCTCTGGACACGTGGGGTTGGATACGCAGTATTTT.

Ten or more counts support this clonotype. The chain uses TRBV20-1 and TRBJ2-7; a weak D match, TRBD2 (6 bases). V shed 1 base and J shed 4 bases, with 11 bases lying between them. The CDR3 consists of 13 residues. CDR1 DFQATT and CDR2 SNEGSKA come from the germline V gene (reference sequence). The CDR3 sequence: CSARVGGSYEQYF. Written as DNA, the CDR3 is TGCAGTGCTAGAGTTGGAGGGTCGTACGAGCAGTACTTC.